The clone carrying this TCR beta chain was counted only a few times. The data were obtained in a study of patients and donors after allogeneic stem cell transplantation. TCRdb independently ran MiXCR on the RT-PCR reads; one entry per CDR3 protein. The table lists 200,000 to 250,000 distinct CDR3 sequences, roughly 15% of them singletons, with approximately 10% in the top ten. What was sequenced was blood, either unsorted or a sorted T cell fraction (not recorded which). This receptor was taken from a human donor who was either an allogeneic HSCT recipient or a stem cell or donor lymphocyte infusion donor (not recorded which). It is not recorded whose cells these are; they may come from a transplant donor.

CDR3 loop: CASSPIFDSEAFF. The CDR3 DNA reads as TGTGCCAGCAGCCCGATATTCGACAGTGAAGCTTTCTTT. The chain employs TRBV11-3 and TRBJ1-1; D is possibly TRBD1 (5 bases). Trimming took 5 bases from V and 7 from J, leaving 14 bases between them. CDR1 and CDR2 from the germline V gene are SGHNT and YENEEA. There are 13 residues in the CDR3.